The next 20 T cell receptor beta chains were all read from a single sample in a study of T cell responses to AZD1222 COVID-19 vaccine. Assay: immunoSEQ multiplex PCR; the TCRdb copy retains only in-frame clones and omits some. The sample gives around 130,000 clones, approximately 85% of which show up once; almost 9.5% is in the top ten. Sequencing was performed on peripheral blood, taken on day 0 of AZD1222 vaccination. These receptors were obtained from an adult in good health.

The V call is TRBV2, the J call TRBJ1-6; D not resolved. CDR3 size: 15 residues. The germline V gene encodes CDR1 SNHLY and CDR2 FYNNEI. V was clipped by 2 bases and J by 6 bases, with 11 bases between them. Written as DNA, the CDR3 is TGTGCCAGCAGTGAAACGGGGTTTCTTAATTCACCCCTCCACTTT. Encoded protein: CASSETGFLNSPLHF.

V usage is TRBV9 and J usage is TRBJ2-6; 10 bases agree with TRBD2. With V trimmed by 0 bases and J by 0 bases, 3 bases remained unmatched. This CDR3 has 18 residues. Germline values: CDR1 SGDLS, CDR2 YYNGEE. This CDR3 reads CASSVASGRNSGANVLTF. The CDR3 DNA follows: TGTGCCAGCAGCGTAGCTAGCGGGAGAAACTCTGGGGCCAACGTCCTGACTTTC.

The rearrangement joins TRBV25-1 to TRBJ1-2; D possibly corresponds to TRBD1 (6 bases). CDR3 length equals 15 residues. V was shortened by 1 base and J by 8 bases, with 17 bases between the two germline ends. Germline assignment: CDR1 MGHDK and CDR2 SYGVNS. CDR3: CASSESGRGDHGYTF. CDR3 in DNA: TGTGCCAGCAGTGAATCGGGCAGGGGAGATCACGGCTACACCTTC.

This chain joins TRBV5-1 and TRBJ2-2; D possibly corresponds to TRBD1 (5 bases). CDR3 length equals 16 residues. Germline V gene lookup returns CDR1 SGHRS and CDR2 YFSETQ. V lost 3 bases and J 1 base, leaving 13 bases between the germline ends. The CDR3 region is CASSYSGRENTGELFF. DNA of the CDR3: TGCGCCAGCAGCTACTCCGGCAGGGAGAACACCGGGGAGCTGTTTTTT.

This clone was recorded a few times. The chain recombines TRBV2 with TRBJ1-6; TRBD1 aligns across 7 bases. The CDR3 loop spans 14 amino acids. Germline lookup yields CDR1 SNHLY and CDR2 FYNNEI. The V gene end was trimmed by 5 bases and the J gene end by 9 bases; junction bases not matched to a gene: 7. For the CDR3, the DNA is TGTGCCAGCAGTCCTGACAGGGAGTCTTCACCCCTCCACTTT. Its protein is CASSPDRESSPLHF.

This sequence joins TRBV30 and TRBJ1-2; no definite D call. CDR1 GTSNPN and CDR2 SVGIG come from the germline V gene (reference sequence). This CDR3 spans 13 amino acids. Trimming stripped 4 bases from V and 2 bases from J, with 11 bases between. This chain's CDR3 is CAWTLERNYGYTF. In DNA form, the CDR3 reads TGTGCCTGGACCCTAGAAAGGAACTATGGCTACACCTTC.

The chain links TRBV11-2 to TRBJ2-3; 8 nucleotides line up with TRBD1. CDR1 is SGHAT, CDR2 FQNNGV, per germline. V was pared by 1 base and J by 2 bases, with 8 bases of the junction left unmatched. This CDR3 comprises 17 residues. CDR3 DNA sequence: TGTGCCAGCAGCTTAGCCCAGACAGGGGAAAACACAGATACGCAGTATTTT. Translating gives CASSLAQTGENTDTQYF.

V usage is TRBV10-2 and J usage is TRBJ1-3, with D possibly TRBD1 on 6 matching bases. Germline V gene lookup returns CDR1 WSHSY and CDR2 SAAADI. Trimming removed 3 bases at V and 8 bases at J, with 17 bases between. This CDR3 comprises 15 residues. The CDR3 reads CASSDQQGRADTIYF. CDR3 sequence (DNA): TGCGCCAGCAGTGATCAACAGGGCCGAGCGGACACCATATATTTT.

J is TRBJ1-5 and V is TRBV6-5, with D possibly TRBD1 on 5 matching bases. V was clipped by 6 bases and J by 5 bases, with 5 bases between them. The CDR3 consists of 11 residues. Germline values: CDR1 MNHEY, CDR2 SVGAGI. The CDR3 sequence is CASSRDQPQHF. The DNA of the CDR3 is TGTGCCAGCAGCAGGGATCAGCCCCAGCATTTT.

This clone was found once. The chain is built from TRBV20-1 and TRBJ2-4; D not certain. V dropped 3 bases and J dropped 0 bases, with 6 bases sitting between them. The CDR3 has 13 amino acids. Germline assignment: CDR1 DFQATT and CDR2 SNEGSKA (reference sequence). The CDR3 sequence: CSASWLAKNIQYF. In DNA, the CDR3 is TGCAGTGCTAGTTGGCTAGCCAAAAACATTCAGTACTTC.

The chain joins TRBV6-5 to TRBJ1-4; D gene unclear. The CDR3 is made up of 15 amino acids. CDR1 is MNHEY and CDR2 is SVGAGI in the germline V gene. The V end lost 6 bases, the J end lost 3 bases, and 14 bases lay between the germline ends. Here the CDR3 reads CASSLVGSANEKLFF. The CDR3 nucleotides read TGTGCCAGCAGCTTGGTGGGGTCAGCTAATGAAAAACTGTTTTTT.

The chain links TRBV28 to TRBJ2-7; the match to TRBD2 covers 8 bases. The CDR3 spans 18 residues. Trimming took 5 bases from V and 4 from J; bases not matched to a gene: 19. CDR1 and CDR2 (germline): MDHEN, SYDVKM. The CDR3, as DNA: TGTGCCAGCAGTCCCCATGGACTAGCAGTGACCCCGACTTACGAGCAGTACTTC. Amino acids: CASSPHGLAVTPTYEQYF.

This clone occurred once. The chain carries TRBV2 and TRBJ1-4; 9 nucleotides match TRBD1. The CDR3 runs to 14 residues. The germline CDR1 and CDR2 sequences are SNHLY and FYNNEI. After removal of 4 bases from V and 7 bases from J, the junction contained 4 bases not matched to a gene. CDR3 nucleotide sequence: TGTGCCAGCAGTGCCGGGACAGGGCGTGAAAAACTGTTTTTT. Translating it yields CASSAGTGREKLFF.

V gene TRBV7-6 combines with J gene TRBJ2-2, with TRBD1 matching over 7 bases. The germline V gene has CDR1 SGHVS and CDR2 FNYEAQ. The CDR3 runs 15 residues. The ends lost 6 bases at V and 0 bases at J; junction bases unmatched: 4. Here the CDR3 reads CASRETGSNTGELFF. As DNA, the CDR3 is TGTGCCAGCAGAGAGACAGGGTCGAACACCGGGGAGCTGTTTTTT. Full variable domain (remainder filled in from reference TRBV7-6 and TRBJ2-2): GAGVSQSPRYKVTKRGQDVALRCDPISGHVSLYWYRQALGQGPEFLTYFNYEAQQDKSGLPNDRFSAERPEGSISTLTIQRTEQRDSAMYRCASRETGSNTGELFFGEGSRLTVL.

The rearrangement joins TRBV3-1 (or the pseudogene TRBV3-2) to TRBJ1-5, with D uncertain. Trimming took off 4 bases at V and 4 bases at J, with 11 bases between the two ends. The germline V gene has CDR1 LGHDT and CDR2 YNNKEL (reference sequence). The CDR3 covers 14 residues. As DNA, the CDR3 is TGTGCCAGCAGCCCCGGTTCCGATAATCAGCCCCAGCATTTT. Translation: CASSPGSDNQPQHF.

This clone was seen just once. The DNA of the CDR3 is TGTGCCAGCAGCGAAACGGGAGCCTCCTACAATGAGCAGTTCTTC. It codes for CASSETGASYNEQFF. V usage is TRBV6-2 or TRBV6-3 and J usage is TRBJ2-1; D possibly corresponds to TRBD2 (6 bases). Trimming took 6 bases from V and 0 from J, leaving 12 bases between them. Germline-derived CDR1 and CDR2 are MNHEY and SVGEGT. This CDR3 region has 15 residues.

In regard to this clone: One junction end disagrees with the germline gene, perhaps due to a read error. This chain connects TRBV5-6 to TRBJ1-4; unclear D gene. The germline V gene encodes CDR1 SGHDT and CDR2 YYEEEE. The CDR3 is 13 amino acids. CDR3 sequence: CVSSFATNEKLFF. CDR3 DNA sequence: TGTGTCAGCAGCTTTGCAACTAATGAAAAACTGTTTTTT.

J is TRBJ2-3 and V is TRBV7-2, with 14 positions matching TRBD2. The V gene end was trimmed by 5 bases and the J gene end by 4 bases; junction bases not matched to a gene: 5. The CDR3 runs 16 residues. The V gene's germline CDR1 is SGHTA and CDR2 FQGNSA. CDR3 residues: CASSPGLAGEADTQYF. The CDR3 region has the DNA TGTGCCAGCAGCCCGGGACTAGCGGGAGAGGCAGATACGCAGTATTTT.

V gene TRBV4-3 combines with J gene TRBJ2-7; 13 bases fit TRBD2. V trimming: 3 bases; J trimming: 3 bases; junction bases outside the gene matches: 2. Germline CDR1 is LGHNA and CDR2 is YSLEER. This CDR3 comprises 15 residues. CDR3 nucleotide sequence: TGCGCCAGCAGCCAGAGACTAGCGGGAGGCTACGAGCAGTACTTC. Translating it yields CASSQRLAGGYEQYF.

The chain carries TRBV5-4 and TRBJ1-1; D gene uncertain. CDR1 is SGHNT and CDR2 is YYREEE in the germline V gene (reference sequence). Trimming cost V 4 bases and J 0 bases, with 16 bases left between them. The CDR3 spans 16 residues. The CDR3 sequence: CASSPARDLVNTEAFF. CDR3 in DNA: TGTGCCAGCAGCCCTGCTAGGGATCTTGTGAACACTGAAGCTTTCTTT.